This TCR beta chain is drawn from a study of blood T cell repertoires in COVID-19. Study as a whole: The origin of the acute and convalescent COVID-19 samples was the United States, Italy and Spain. T cells, B-cell-depleted T cells, or PBMCs provided the cDNA or gDNA that served as material.

Per germline, CDR1 SQVTM and CDR2 ANQGSEA. This CDR3 spans 13 amino acids. The V gene end was trimmed by 8 bases and the J gene end by 4 bases; junction bases not matched to a gene: 5. Original data processing: Researchers report that nucleated cell counts were estimated from reference gene primer amplification. The table came from immunoSEQ multiplex PCR; TCRdb's copy has only in-frame clones and leaves some out. The V and J calls and clone size are taken from that table; D and trimming were inferred from the DNA. The sample contains 200,000 to 300,000 clones, approximately 86% of which appear only once.

This receptor was obtained from a man under 40 with active or convalescent COVID-19. The specimen sequenced was peripheral blood. This chain connects TRBV29-1 to TRBJ2-3, with TRBD2 matching over 11 bases. CDR3 sequence reads: CSHLAGGPDTQYF. CDR3 coding DNA: TGCAGCCATCTAGCGGGGGGACCAGATACGCAGTATTTT.